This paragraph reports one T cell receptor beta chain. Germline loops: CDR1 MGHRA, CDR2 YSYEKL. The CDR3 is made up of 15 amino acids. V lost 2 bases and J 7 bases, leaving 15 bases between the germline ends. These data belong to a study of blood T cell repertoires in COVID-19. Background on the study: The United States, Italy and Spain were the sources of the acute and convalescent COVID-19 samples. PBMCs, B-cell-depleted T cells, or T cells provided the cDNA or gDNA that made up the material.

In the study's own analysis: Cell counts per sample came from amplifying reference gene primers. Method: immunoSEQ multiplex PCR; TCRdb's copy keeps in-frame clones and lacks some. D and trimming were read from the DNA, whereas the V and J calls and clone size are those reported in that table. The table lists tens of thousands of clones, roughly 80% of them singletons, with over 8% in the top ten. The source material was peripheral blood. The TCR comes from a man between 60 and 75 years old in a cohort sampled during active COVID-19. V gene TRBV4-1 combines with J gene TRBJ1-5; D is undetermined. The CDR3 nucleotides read TGCGCCAGCAGCCAATCGCCCGGGAATGTCCAGCCCCAGCATTTT. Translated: CASSQSPGNVQPQHF.